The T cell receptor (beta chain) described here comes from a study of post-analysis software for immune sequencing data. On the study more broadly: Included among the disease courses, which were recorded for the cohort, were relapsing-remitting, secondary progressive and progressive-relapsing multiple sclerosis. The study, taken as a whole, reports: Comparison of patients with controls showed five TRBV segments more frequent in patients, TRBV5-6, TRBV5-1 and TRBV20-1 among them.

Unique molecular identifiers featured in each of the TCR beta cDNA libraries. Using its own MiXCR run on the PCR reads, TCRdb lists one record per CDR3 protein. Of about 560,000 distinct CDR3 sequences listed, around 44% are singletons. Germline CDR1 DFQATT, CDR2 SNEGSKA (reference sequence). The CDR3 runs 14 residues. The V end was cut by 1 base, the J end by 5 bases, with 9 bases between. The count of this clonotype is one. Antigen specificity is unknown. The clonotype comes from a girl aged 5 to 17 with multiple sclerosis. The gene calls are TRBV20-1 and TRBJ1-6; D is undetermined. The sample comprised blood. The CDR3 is CSARGGGNNSPLHF. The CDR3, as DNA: TGCAGTGCTAGAGGAGGTGGGAATAATTCACCCCTCCACTTT.